One sample yielded the 23 T cell receptor beta chains listed below, sequenced in a study of blood T cell repertoires in COVID-19. Only in-frame clones appear in the TCRdb table, and some are missing; sequencing was by immunoSEQ multiplex PCR. This table has 60,000 or so clones, roughly 85% appearing once. The sample taken for sequencing was peripheral blood. Every receptor here comes from a human donor in a cohort sampled during active COVID-19.

The chain recombines TRBV6-2 or TRBV6-3 with TRBJ1-5; a possible D gene is TRBD1 (5 bases). The CDR3 covers 14 residues. The V end was cut by 3 bases, the J end by 4 bases, with 10 bases between. From germline, CDR1 is MNHEY and CDR2 SVGEGT. The CDR3 DNA follows: TGTGCCAGCAGTTATTACAGGACAAATCAGCCCCAGCATTTT. It specifies CASSYYRTNQPQHF.

The rearrangement uses TRBV3-1 (or the pseudogene TRBV3-2) and TRBJ2-7, with a weak D call TRBD2 (5 bases). The length of the CDR3 is 16 residues. Germline V gives CDR1 LGHDT, CDR2 YNNKEL (reference sequence). V gave up 4 bases and J gave up 2 bases, with 18 bases separating them. DNA of the CDR3: TGTGCCAGCAGCCCCGGGGTACAGTCTGCCGCCTACGAGCAGTACTTC. Translating it yields CASSPGVQSAAYEQYF.

This clone was detected only a few times. The J gene is TRBJ2-1, the V gene TRBV6-6; no firm D call. Deletions cut 2 bases from V and 5 bases from J, with 7 bases between. The CDR3 runs 13 residues. The germline V gene has CDR1 MNHNY and CDR2 SVGAGI (reference sequence). The CDR3 reads CASSYRANNEQFF. The CDR3 DNA sequence: TGTGCCAGCAGTTACCGAGCTAACAATGAGCAGTTCTTC.

This chain connects TRBV11-2 to TRBJ2-2, with 12 bases aligning to TRBD2. Germline loops: CDR1 SGHAT, CDR2 FQNNGV. This CDR3 has 15 amino acids. Unmatched junction bases numbered 3, after V lost 5 bases and J lost 5 bases. The CDR3: CASSPLAGGTGELFF. The CDR3 DNA is TGTGCCAGCAGCCCCCTAGCGGGGGGGACCGGGGAGCTGTTTTTT.

The rearrangement uses TRBV7-2 and TRBJ1-5; TRBD1 matches at 7 bases. Germline-derived CDR1 and CDR2 are SGHTA and FQGNSA. J gave up 7 bases and V 2 bases, and 5 bases lay outside the gene matches. This CDR3 has 14 amino acids. The CDR3 loop is CASSLRGRTQPQHF. The CDR3 DNA reads as TGTGCCAGCAGCTTAAGGGGGCGCACCCAGCCCCAGCATTTT.

V usage is TRBV25-1 and J usage is TRBJ2-1, with D possibly TRBD1 on 6 matching bases. CDR3 length: 14 amino acids. Germline V gene lookup returns CDR1 MGHDK and CDR2 SYGVNS. V was cut by 3 bases and J by 2 bases, with 8 bases left in between. The CDR3 here is CASSDRGTYNEQFF. CDR3 in DNA: TGTGCCAGCAGTGACAGGGGAACCTACAATGAGCAGTTCTTC.

This clone appeared once. The chain has TRBV19 and TRBJ1-1, with TRBD1 matching over 8 bases. V was pared by 5 bases and J by 3 bases, with 8 bases of the junction left unmatched. The CDR3 spans 15 residues. Germline loops: CDR1 LNHDA, CDR2 SQIVND (reference sequence). DNA for the CDR3: TGTGCCAGTAGTCCATCAGGGGGCGCTGACACTGAAGCTTTCTTT. This encodes CASSPSGGADTEAFF.

CDR3 nucleotide sequence: TGCGCCAGCAGCCAAGATGTCGGGACTAGCGGGGGGGGGAGCTCCTACGAGCAGTACTTC. Residues: CASSQDVGTSGGGSSYEQYF. The chain employs TRBV4-1 and TRBJ2-7, with 16 bases lining up with TRBD2. The CDR3 covers 20 residues. The V gene's germline CDR1 is MGHRA and CDR2 YSYEKL. Trimming cost V 0 bases and J 0 bases; bases outside gene matches: 8.

The rearrangement uses TRBV9 and TRBJ2-7; 11 bases are a match to TRBD1. V gave up 8 bases and J gave up 3 bases; unmatched junction bases: 1. The V gene's germline CDR1 is SGDLS and CDR2 YYNGEE. The CDR3 loop spans 12 amino acids. The CDR3 DNA is TGTGCCAGTGGGACAGGGGGCTACGAGCAGTACTTC. Its protein is CASGTGGYEQYF.

This clone was seen at least ten times. The chain combines TRBV7-9 with TRBJ2-2; 11 bases are a match to TRBD2. CDR1 is SEHNR and CDR2 is FQNEAQ in the germline V gene (reference sequence). This CDR3 spans 16 amino acids. V lost 3 bases, J lost 6 bases, and 6 bases stayed unmatched. This chain's CDR3 is CASSLPLAGGPGELFF. The CDR3 DNA reads TGTGCCAGCAGCTTGCCCTTAGCGGGGGGGCCCGGGGAGCTGTTTTTT.

The V gene is TRBV5-4, the J gene TRBJ1-2; D remains unclear. Germline loops: CDR1 SGHNT, CDR2 YYREEE (reference sequence). This CDR3 has 12 residues. Trimming removed 3 bases from V and 1 base from J, with 4 bases in between. The DNA of the CDR3 is TGTGCCAGCAGCTCCAGTAACTATGGCTACACCTTC. It codes for CASSSSNYGYTF.

The chain is built from TRBV6-5 and TRBJ2-7, with a tentative D call TRBD1 (6 bases). This CDR3 has 14 residues. Per the germline V gene, CDR1 is MNHEY and CDR2 is SVGAGI. Trimming took 4 bases from V and 3 from J, leaving 13 bases between them. In nucleotides, the CDR3 is TGTGCCAGCAGTTCCGGGACAACGGACTACGAGCAGTACTTC. Protein: CASSSGTTDYEQYF.

The rearrangement links TRBV19 to TRBJ1-2, with 8 bases fitting TRBD1. Per germline, CDR1 LNHDA and CDR2 SQIVND (reference sequence). CDR3 length equals 13 residues. Trimming removed 5 bases from V and 5 bases from J; junction bases left unmatched: 4. The CDR3 reads CASSADRDYGYTF. For the CDR3, the DNA is TGTGCCAGTAGTGCGGACAGGGATTATGGCTACACCTTC.

The gene calls are TRBV2 and TRBJ2-7, with 9 positions matching TRBD1. Trimming took 10 bases from V and 6 from J; bases not matched to a gene: 10. Germline CDR1 is SNHLY and CDR2 is FYNNEI. CDR3 length: 13 residues. The CDR3 spells CANLRTGEREQYF. DNA for the CDR3: TGTGCCAACCTCAGGACAGGGGAACGCGAGCAGTACTTC.

The gene calls are TRBV14 and TRBJ2-1; D is uncertain. Germline CDR1 and CDR2: SGHDN and FVKESK. Trimming removed 2 bases at V and 1 base at J, with 12 bases between. The length of the CDR3 is 16 residues. CDR3 sequence: CASSQLPGRSYNEQFF. Written as DNA, the CDR3 is TGTGCCAGCAGCCAACTCCCAGGTCGTTCCTACAATGAGCAGTTCTTC.

This clone was observed a single time. The chain combines TRBV10-2 with TRBJ1-4, with D hard to call. CDR1 is WSHSY and CDR2 is SAAADI in the germline V gene. This CDR3 spans 14 amino acids. The V end lost 6 bases, the J end lost 0 bases, and 8 bases lay between the germline ends. CDR3 DNA sequence: TGCGCCAGCAGGTTCGGGGCAACTAATGAAAAACTGTTTTTT. Amino acid sequence: CASRFGATNEKLFF.

The V gene is TRBV24-1, the J gene TRBJ1-1; 9 bases are shared with TRBD1. The CDR3 spans 16 residues. Germline trimming cut 9 bases from V and 1 base from J; bases unmatched to any gene: 11. Looked up from germline, CDR1 is KGHDR and CDR2 is SFDVKD. CDR3: CATGSPGQGRNTEAFF. The CDR3 nucleotides read TGTGCCACCGGGTCCCCGGGACAGGGACGGAACACTGAAGCTTTCTTT.

The chain joins TRBV5-5 to TRBJ2-7; 8 bases are a match to TRBD1. The CDR3 spans 14 residues. Germline CDR1 SGHKS, CDR2 YYEKEE (reference sequence). V shed 4 bases and J 2 bases; nucleotides not matched to a gene: 5. CDR3 residues: CASSLGTGAYEQYF. The DNA of the CDR3 is TGTGCCAGCAGCCTAGGGACAGGAGCCTACGAGCAGTACTTC. The full variable domain, its missing parts supplied by reference TRBV5-5 and TRBJ2-7, is DAGVTQSPTHLIKTRGQQVTLRCSPISGHKSVSWYQQVLGQGPQFIFQYYEKEERGRGNFPDRFSARQFPNYSSELNVNALLLGDSALYLCASSLGTGAYEQYFGPGTRLTVT.

The chain uses TRBV3-1 (or the pseudogene TRBV3-2) and TRBJ2-3; 9 nucleotides line up with TRBD2. Trimming cost V 3 bases and J 0 bases; bases outside gene matches: 1. This CDR3 is 15 amino acids long. Per germline, CDR1 LGHDT and CDR2 YNNKEL (reference sequence). CDR3 amino acids: CASSHTSGSTDTQYF. The CDR3 DNA is TGTGCCAGCAGCCATACTAGCGGGAGCACAGATACGCAGTATTTT.

The chain links TRBV4-3 to TRBJ2-1; 8 nucleotides line up with TRBD2. The length of the CDR3 is 16 residues. The V gene's germline CDR1 is LGHNA and CDR2 YSLEER. V shed 0 bases and J 4 bases; nucleotides not matched to a gene: 5. The CDR3: CASSQDNGGEYNEQFF. CDR3 sequence (DNA): TGCGCCAGCAGCCAAGATAACGGGGGGGAATACAATGAGCAGTTCTTC.

The chain couples TRBV3-1 (or the pseudogene TRBV3-2) to TRBJ2-2; TRBD2 matches at 10 bases. The CDR3 extends over 14 amino acids. CDR1 and CDR2 from the germline V gene are LGHDT and YNNKEL (reference sequence). The junction had 7 bases not matched to a gene; V was cut back by 7 bases and J by 8 bases. CDR3 residues: CASTSGGPTGELFF. The CDR3 nucleotides are TGTGCCAGCACTAGCGGGGGACCGACTGGGGAGCTGTTTTTT.

The chain joins TRBV16 to TRBJ2-7, with TRBD1 identical over 10 bases. The germline CDR1 and CDR2 sequences are KGHSY and FQNENV. This CDR3 region has 19 residues. The V segment lost 7 bases and the J segment 0 bases; nucleotides outside the gene matches: 18. The CDR3 sequence is CASTVRYGSGTGDSYEQYF. CDR3 coding DNA: TGTGCCAGCACCGTCAGGTACGGATCCGGGACAGGGGACTCCTACGAGCAGTACTTC.

The chain combines TRBV7-8 with TRBJ2-7; 12 positions match TRBD1. The germline V gene encodes CDR1 SGHVS and CDR2 FQNEAQ. CDR3 length equals 15 residues. V was pared by 3 bases and J by 4 bases, with 4 bases of the junction left unmatched. The CDR3 protein is CASSLGQGAVYEQYF. For the CDR3, the DNA is TGTGCCAGCAGCTTGGGACAGGGGGCAGTGTACGAGCAGTACTTC. Full variable domain (outside the CDR3, taken from reference TRBV7-8 and TRBJ2-7): GAGVSQSPRYKVAKRGQDVALRCDPISGHVSLFWYQQALGQGPEFLTYFQNEAQLDKSGLPSDRFFAERPEGSVSTLKIQRTQQEDSAVYLCASSLGQGAVYEQYFGPGTRLTVT.